The present T cell receptor (beta chain) was sequenced within a study of T cell repertoires in ileal Crohn's disease. CDR3 length: 14 amino acids. CDR1 and CDR2 (germline): SGHRS, YFSETQ. The V end was cut by 0 bases, the J end by 5 bases, with 11 bases between. Time point specified: neoterminal ileum biopsy at postoperative endoscopy, about 6 months after surgery. In the case of this clone: Antigen unknown.

Study results and caveats: The median delay to postoperative endoscopy was approximately 7.5 months.

Clones were sequenced by immunoSEQ multiplex PCR, and TCRdb holds only the in-frame ones, with some missing. This sample yields 9,500 to 15,000 clones, of which roughly 80% are seen a single time; 11% belongs to the top ten. The sample comprised ileal tissue. This TCR came from an adult with Crohn's disease. The chain recombines TRBV5-1 with TRBJ1-1; D is uncertain. As DNA, the CDR3 is TGCGCCAGCAGCTTGGAAAGGACTGGAACTGAAGCTTTCTTT. Residues: CASSLERTGTEAFF.